A single count supports the clone carrying this T cell receptor beta chain. The antigen is unknown. Researchers ran the PCR with 60 Vbeta and 13 Jbeta primers. TCRdb keeps only in-frame clones here, not all; method: immunoSEQ multiplex PCR. The sample has around 140,000 clones; almost 85% are singletons. The sample is drawn from a study of cytomegalovirus exposure and HLA in healthy donors. Study-level background: Prior work identified 100 million to 130 million unique TCR beta sequences in 190 million or so T cells. Study-wide results and limits: Reportedly, fewer N-insertions than the roughly 700-donor mean appeared in an Asian-associated ancestry cluster in a later analysis. V- and J-gene trimming of TCR beta was linked (in a later analysis) to a missense DCLRE1C variant.

The CDR3 consists of 14 residues. Germline V CDR1 and CDR2: SSHAT, FNYEAQ (reference sequence). Trimming pared 2 bases from V and 3 bases from J, leaving 9 bases between. This clonotype originated in a man younger than 45 in good health and CMV-seropositive. Sample: PBMCs. The rearrangement links TRBV7-7 to TRBJ2-3; TRBD1 is a possible D gene (6 bases). The CDR3 protein is CASSLQGSTDTQYF. The CDR3 coding sequence is TGTGCCAGCAGCTTACAGGGGTCGACAGATACGCAGTATTTT.